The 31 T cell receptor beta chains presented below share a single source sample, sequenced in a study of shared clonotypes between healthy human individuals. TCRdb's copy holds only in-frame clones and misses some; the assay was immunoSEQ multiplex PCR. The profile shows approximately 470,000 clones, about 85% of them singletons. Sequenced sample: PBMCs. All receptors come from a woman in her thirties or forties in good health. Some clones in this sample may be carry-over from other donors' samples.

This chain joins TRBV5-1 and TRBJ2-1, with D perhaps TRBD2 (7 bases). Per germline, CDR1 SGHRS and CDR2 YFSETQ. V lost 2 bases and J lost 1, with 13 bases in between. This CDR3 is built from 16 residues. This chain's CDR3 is CASSFGGPPSYNEQFF. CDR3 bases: TGCGCCAGCAGCTTCGGGGGGCCCCCATCCTACAATGAGCAGTTCTTC.

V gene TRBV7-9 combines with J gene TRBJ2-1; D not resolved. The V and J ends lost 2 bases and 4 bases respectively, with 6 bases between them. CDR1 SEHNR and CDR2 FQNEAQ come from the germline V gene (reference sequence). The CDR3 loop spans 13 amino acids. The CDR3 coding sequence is TGTGCCAGCAGCTTAAATCTTTACAATGAGCAGTTCTTC. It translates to CASSLNLYNEQFF.

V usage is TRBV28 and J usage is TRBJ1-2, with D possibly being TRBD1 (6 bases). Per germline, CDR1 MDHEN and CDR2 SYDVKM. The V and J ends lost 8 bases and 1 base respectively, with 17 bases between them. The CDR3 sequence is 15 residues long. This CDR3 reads CASRLTGPNNYGYTF. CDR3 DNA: TGTGCCAGCCGTCTGACAGGACCAAATAACTATGGCTACACCTTC.

CDR3 nucleotides: TGTGCCAGCAGCTTAGGCGGGCCTTACAATGAGCAGTTCTTC. Protein product: CASSLGGPYNEQFF. V gene TRBV7-8 combines with J gene TRBJ2-1; a possible D gene is TRBD2 (5 bases). Germline V lookup: CDR1 SGHVS, CDR2 FQNEAQ. Trimming shortened V by 1 base and J by 4 bases, and 8 bases separated the two germline ends. The CDR3 length is 14 residues. The entire variable domain, with the rest obtained from reference TRBV7-8 and TRBJ2-1, is as follows: GAGVSQSPRYKVAKRGQDVALRCDPISGHVSLFWYQQALGQGPEFLTYFQNEAQLDKSGLPSDRFFAERPEGSVSTLKIQRTQQEDSAVYLCASSLGGPYNEQFFGPGTRLTVL.

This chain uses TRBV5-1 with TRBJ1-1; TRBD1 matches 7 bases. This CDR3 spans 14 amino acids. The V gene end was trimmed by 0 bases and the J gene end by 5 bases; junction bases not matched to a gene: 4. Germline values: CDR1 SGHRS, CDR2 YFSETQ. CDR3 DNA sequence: TGCGCCAGCAGCTTGGCCGGGGGACAGACTGAAGCTTTCTTT. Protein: CASSLAGGQTEAFF.

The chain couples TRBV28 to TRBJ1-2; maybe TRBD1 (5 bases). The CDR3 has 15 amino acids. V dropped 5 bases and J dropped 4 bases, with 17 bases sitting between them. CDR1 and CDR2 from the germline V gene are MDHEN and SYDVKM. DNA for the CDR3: TGTGCCAGCAGTACAGGTCCCGCAAGGTCCTATGGCTACACCTTC. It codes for CASSTGPARSYGYTF.

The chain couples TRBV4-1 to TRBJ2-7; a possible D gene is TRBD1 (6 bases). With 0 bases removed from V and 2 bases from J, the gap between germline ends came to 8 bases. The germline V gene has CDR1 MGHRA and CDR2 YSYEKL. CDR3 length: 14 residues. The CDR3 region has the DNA TGCGCCAGCAGCCAAGATCCAGGGGCCTACGAGCAGTACTTC. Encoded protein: CASSQDPGAYEQYF.

The CDR3 is CASSRGTGPTYSYNEQFF. CDR3 in DNA: TGTGCCAGTAGTAGAGGGACAGGGCCGACCTACTCCTACAATGAGCAGTTCTTC. The chain combines TRBV19 with TRBJ2-1, with 9 bases fitting TRBD1. V was pared by 4 bases and J by 0 bases, with 10 bases of the junction left unmatched. Germline loops: CDR1 LNHDA, CDR2 SQIVND (reference sequence). The CDR3 totals 18 residues.

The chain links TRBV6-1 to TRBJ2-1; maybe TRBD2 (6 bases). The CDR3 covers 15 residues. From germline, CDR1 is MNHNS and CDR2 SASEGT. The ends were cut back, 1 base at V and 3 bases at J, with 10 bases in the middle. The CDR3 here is CASSEGTTDYNEQFF. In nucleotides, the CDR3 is TGTGCCAGCAGTGAAGGGACTACCGACTACAATGAGCAGTTCTTC.

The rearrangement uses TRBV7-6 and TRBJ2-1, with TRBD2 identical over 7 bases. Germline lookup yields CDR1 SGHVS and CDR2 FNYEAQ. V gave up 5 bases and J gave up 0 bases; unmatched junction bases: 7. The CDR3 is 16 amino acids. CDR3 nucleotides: TGTGCCAGCAGCCCGACTAGCTGGAGCTCCTACAATGAGCAGTTCTTC. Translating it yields CASSPTSWSSYNEQFF. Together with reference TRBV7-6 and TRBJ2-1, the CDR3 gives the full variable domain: GAGVSQSPRYKVTKRGQDVALRCDPISGHVSLYWYRQALGQGPEFLTYFNYEAQQDKSGLPNDRFSAERPEGSISTLTIQRTEQRDSAMYRCASSPTSWSSYNEQFFGPGTRLTVL.

CDR3 sequence: CASSPLFAGSGTGTGGTDTQYF. As DNA, the CDR3 is TGTGCCAGCTCACCACTGTTCGCGGGTTCGGGAACCGGGACAGGGGGAACAGATACGCAGTATTTT. This sequence joins TRBV18 and TRBJ2-3, with TRBD1 matching over 11 bases. This CDR3 region has 22 residues. The V and J ends lost 1 base and 3 bases, in that order; junction bases with no gene match: 21. CDR1 and CDR2 from the germline V gene are KGHSH and LQKENI.

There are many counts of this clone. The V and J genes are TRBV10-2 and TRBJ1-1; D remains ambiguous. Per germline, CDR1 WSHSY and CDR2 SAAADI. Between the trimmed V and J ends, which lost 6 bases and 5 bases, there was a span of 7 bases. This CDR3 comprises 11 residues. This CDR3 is CASRGDTEAFF. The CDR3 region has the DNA TGCGCCAGCAGAGGAGATACTGAAGCTTTCTTT.

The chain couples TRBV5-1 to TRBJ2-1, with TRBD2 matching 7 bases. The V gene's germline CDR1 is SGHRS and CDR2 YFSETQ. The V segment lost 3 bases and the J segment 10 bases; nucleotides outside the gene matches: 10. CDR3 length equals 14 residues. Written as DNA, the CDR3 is TGCGCCAGCAGCTGGAACAGGCCGGGACTAGAGCAGTTCTTC. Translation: CASSWNRPGLEQFF.

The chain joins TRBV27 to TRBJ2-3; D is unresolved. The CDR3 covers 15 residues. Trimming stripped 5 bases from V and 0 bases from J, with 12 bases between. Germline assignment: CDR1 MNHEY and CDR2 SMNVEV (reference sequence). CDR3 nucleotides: TGTGCCAGCAGTCCCCGTAGTACTAGCACAGATACGCAGTATTTT. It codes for CASSPRSTSTDTQYF.

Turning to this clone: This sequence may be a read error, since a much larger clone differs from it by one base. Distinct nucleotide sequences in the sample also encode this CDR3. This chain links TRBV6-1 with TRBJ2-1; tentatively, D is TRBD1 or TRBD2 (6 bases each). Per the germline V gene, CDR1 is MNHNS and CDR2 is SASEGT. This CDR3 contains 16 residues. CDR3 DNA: TGTGCCAGCAGTGAAAGCGGAGGGGGTTCCTACAACGAGCAGTTCTTC. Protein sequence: CASSESGGGSYNEQFF.

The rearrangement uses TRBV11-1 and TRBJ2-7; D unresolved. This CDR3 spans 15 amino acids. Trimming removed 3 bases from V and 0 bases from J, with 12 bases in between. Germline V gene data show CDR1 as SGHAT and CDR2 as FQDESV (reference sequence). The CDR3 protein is CASSFWGGGSYEQYF. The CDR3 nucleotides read TGTGCCAGCAGCTTCTGGGGTGGCGGCTCCTACGAGCAGTACTTC.

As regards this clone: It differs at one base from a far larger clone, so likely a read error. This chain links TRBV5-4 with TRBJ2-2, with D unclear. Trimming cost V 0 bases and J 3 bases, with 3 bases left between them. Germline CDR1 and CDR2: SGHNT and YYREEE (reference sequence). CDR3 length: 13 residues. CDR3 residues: CASSLAHTGELFF. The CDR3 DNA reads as TGTGCCAGCAGCTTGGCACACACCGGGGAGCTGTTTTTT.

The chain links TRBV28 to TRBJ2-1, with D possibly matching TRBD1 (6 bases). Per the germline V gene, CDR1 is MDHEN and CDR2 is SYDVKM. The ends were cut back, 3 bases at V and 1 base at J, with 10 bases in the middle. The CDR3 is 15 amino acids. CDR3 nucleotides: TGTGCCAGCAGTTTTGAGCAGGGGTCCTACAATGAGCAGTTCTTC. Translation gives CASSFEQGSYNEQFF.

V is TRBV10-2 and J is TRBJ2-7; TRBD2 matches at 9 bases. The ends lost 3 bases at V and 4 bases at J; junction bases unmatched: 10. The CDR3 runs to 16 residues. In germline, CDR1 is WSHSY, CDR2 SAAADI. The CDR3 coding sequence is TGCGCCAGCAGTGATCGCGGGAGGGACGGGGATTACGAGCAGTACTTC. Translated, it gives CASSDRGRDGDYEQYF.

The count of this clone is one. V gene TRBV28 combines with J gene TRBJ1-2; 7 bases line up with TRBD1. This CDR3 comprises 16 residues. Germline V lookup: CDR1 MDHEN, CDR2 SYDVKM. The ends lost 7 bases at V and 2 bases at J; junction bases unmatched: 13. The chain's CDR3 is CASTQDRTSTNYGYTF. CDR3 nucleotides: TGTGCCAGCACCCAGGACAGGACCTCCACAAACTATGGCTACACCTTC.

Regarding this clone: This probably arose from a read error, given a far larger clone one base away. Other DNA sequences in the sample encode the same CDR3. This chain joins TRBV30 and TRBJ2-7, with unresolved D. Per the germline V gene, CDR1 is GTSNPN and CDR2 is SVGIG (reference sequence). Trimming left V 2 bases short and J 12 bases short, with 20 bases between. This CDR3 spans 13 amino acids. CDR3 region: CAWSMQAEPFAYF. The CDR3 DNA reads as TGTGCCTGGAGTATGCAGGCGGAGCCGTTTGCGTACTTC. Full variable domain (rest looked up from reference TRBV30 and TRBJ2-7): SQTIHQWPATLVQPVGSPLSLECTVEGTSNPNLYWYRQAAGRGLQLLFYSVGIGQISSEVPQNLSASRPQDRQFILSSKKLLLSDSGFYLCAWSMQAEPFAYFGPGTRLTVT.

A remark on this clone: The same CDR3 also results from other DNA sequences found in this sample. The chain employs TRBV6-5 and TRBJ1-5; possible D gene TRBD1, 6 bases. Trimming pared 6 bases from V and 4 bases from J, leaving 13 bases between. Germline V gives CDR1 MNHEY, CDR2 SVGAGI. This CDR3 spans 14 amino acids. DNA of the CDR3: TGTGCCAGCAGCCGAGACAGGTCAAATCAGCCCCAGCATTTT. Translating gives CASSRDRSNQPQHF.

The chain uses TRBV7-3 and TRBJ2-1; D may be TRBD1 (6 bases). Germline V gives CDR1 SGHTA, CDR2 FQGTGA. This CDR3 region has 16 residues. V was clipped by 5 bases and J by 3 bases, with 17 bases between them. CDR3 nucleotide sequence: TGTGCCAGCAGCACCCTCGCCGGGACACACTACAATGAGCAGTTCTTC. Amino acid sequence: CASSTLAGTHYNEQFF. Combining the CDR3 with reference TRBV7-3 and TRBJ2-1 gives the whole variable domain GAGVSQTPSNKVTEKGKYVELRCDPISGHTALYWYRQSLGQGPEFLIYFQGTGAADDSGLPNDRFFAVRPEGSVSTLKIQRTERGDSAVYLCASSTLAGTHYNEQFFGPGTRLTVL.

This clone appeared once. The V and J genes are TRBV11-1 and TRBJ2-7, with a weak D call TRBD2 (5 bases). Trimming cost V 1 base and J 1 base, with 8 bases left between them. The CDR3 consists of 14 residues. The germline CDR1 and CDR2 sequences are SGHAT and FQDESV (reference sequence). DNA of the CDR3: TGTGCCAGCAGCTTAGGCCAGCGGTCCTACGAGCAGTACTTC. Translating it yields CASSLGQRSYEQYF.

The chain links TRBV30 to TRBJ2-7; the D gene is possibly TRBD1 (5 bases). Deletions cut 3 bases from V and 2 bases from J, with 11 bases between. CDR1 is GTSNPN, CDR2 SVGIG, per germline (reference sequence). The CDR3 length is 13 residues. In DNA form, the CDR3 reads TGTGCCTGGAGGGCAGGGCCCCCCTACGAGCAGTACTTC. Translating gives CAWRAGPPYEQYF.

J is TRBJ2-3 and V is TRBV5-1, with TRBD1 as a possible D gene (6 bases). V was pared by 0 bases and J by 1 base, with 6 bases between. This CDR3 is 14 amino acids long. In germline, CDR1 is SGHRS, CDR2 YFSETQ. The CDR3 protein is CASSLDRGTDTQYF. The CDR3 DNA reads TGCGCCAGCAGCTTGGACAGGGGCACAGATACGCAGTATTTT.

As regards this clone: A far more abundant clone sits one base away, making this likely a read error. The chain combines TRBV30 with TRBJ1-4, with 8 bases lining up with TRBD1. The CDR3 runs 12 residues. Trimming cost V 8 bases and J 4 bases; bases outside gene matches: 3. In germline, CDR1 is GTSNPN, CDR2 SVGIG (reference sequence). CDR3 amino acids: CARQGNNEKLFF. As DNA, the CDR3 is TGTGCCCGACAGGGGAATAATGAAAAACTGTTTTTT.

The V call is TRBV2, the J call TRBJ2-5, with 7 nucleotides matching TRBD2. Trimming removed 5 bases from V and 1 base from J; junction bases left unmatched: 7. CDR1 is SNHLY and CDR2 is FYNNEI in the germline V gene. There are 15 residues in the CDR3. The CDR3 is CASSPLAEFQETQYF. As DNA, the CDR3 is TGTGCCAGCAGTCCGCTAGCGGAGTTCCAAGAGACCCAGTACTTC.

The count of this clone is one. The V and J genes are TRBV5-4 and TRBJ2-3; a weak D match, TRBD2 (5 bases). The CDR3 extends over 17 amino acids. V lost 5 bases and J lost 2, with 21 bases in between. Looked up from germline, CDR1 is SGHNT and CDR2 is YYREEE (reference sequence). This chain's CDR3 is CASRQWGGGAITDTQYF. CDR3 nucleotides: TGTGCCAGCAGGCAATGGGGTGGAGGAGCCATCACAGATACGCAGTATTTT.

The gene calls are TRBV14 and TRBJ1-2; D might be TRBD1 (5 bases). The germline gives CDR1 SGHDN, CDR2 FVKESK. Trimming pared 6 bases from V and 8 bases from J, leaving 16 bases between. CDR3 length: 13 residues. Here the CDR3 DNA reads TGTGCCAGCAGTGACAGTGGTGTGAAGGGCTACACCTTC. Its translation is CASSDSGVKGYTF.

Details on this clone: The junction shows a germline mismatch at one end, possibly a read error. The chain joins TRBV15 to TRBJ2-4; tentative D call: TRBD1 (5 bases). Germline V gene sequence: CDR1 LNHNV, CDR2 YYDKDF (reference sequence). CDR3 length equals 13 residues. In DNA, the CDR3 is TGTGCCACCAGCAGAGATCTACTGGGTCTAGGGGACTTC. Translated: CATSRDLLGLGDF.